The next 5 T cell receptor beta chains were all read from a single sample in a study of response to subunit inactivated influenza vaccine. TCRdb passed the RT-PCR reads through MiXCR, listing each CDR3 protein once. The table lists about half a million distinct CDR3 sequences, 11% of them singletons. The material sequenced was PBMCs from blood, taken roughly 45 days after vaccination. The receptors stem from a man in his forties or fifties who received an inactivated influenza vaccine.

This clonotype was detected only a few times. The chain is built from TRBV20-1 and TRBJ2-1, with D perhaps assigned TRBD1 or TRBD2 (7 bases each). The CDR3 covers 14 residues. Trimming left V 6 bases short and J 2 bases short, with 14 bases between. Germline values: CDR1 DFQATT, CDR2 SNEGSKA (reference sequence). CDR3 bases: TGCAGTGCCAGGGGGGGGGCCCCCTACAATGAGCAGTTCTTC. Translated: CSARGGAPYNEQFF.

This sequence joins TRBV27 and TRBJ2-2; 9 bases are a match to TRBD2. The germline V gene encodes CDR1 MNHEY and CDR2 SMNVEV (reference sequence). Germline trimming cut 5 bases from V and 6 bases from J; bases unmatched to any gene: 10. This CDR3 is 16 amino acids long. The CDR3: CASSGIAGGPPGELFF. CDR3 DNA: TGTGCCAGCAGTGGTATTGCGGGAGGGCCCCCCGGGGAGCTGTTTTTT.

This clonotype was recorded a few times. The chain couples TRBV28 to TRBJ2-6; TRBD2 aligns across 12 bases. Germline V gene lookup returns CDR1 MDHEN and CDR2 SYDVKM. The CDR3 is 19 amino acids. V lost 10 bases to trimming and J lost 0 bases; unmatched junction nucleotides: 13. The CDR3 nucleotides read TGTGCCACCGACCAACCGACTAGCGGGAGACGCTCTGGGGCCAACGTCCTGACTTTC. It specifies CATDQPTSGRRSGANVLTF.

The chain carries TRBV16 and TRBJ1-1; D gene ambiguous. V lost 2 bases and J lost 5, with 12 bases in between. CDR3 length: 14 amino acids. Germline CDR1 and CDR2: KGHSY and FQNENV. CDR3 sequence (DNA): TGTGCCAGCAGCCAACTGATGGGTGGGACTGAAGCTTTCTTT. Protein sequence: CASSQLMGGTEAFF.

This clonotype turned up a few times. This chain connects TRBV24-1 to TRBJ1-5; tentative D call: TRBD1 (5 bases). V shed 2 bases and J shed 8 bases, with 6 bases lying between them. Germline V gene lookup returns CDR1 KGHDR and CDR2 SFDVKD. This CDR3 spans 12 amino acids. This CDR3 reads CATSDSGKPQHF. The CDR3 coding sequence is TGTGCCACCAGTGATTCAGGGAAGCCCCAGCATTTT.